These 24 T cell receptor beta chains came from one sample sequenced in a study of cytomegalovirus exposure and HLA in healthy donors. This PCR relied on a set of 60 Vbeta primers and 13 Jbeta primers. Libraries were prepared by immunoSEQ multiplex PCR; TCRdb keeps only in-frame clonotypes and omits some of them. The table lists some 170,000 clones, about 9.4% of them singletons. The sequenced material came from PBMCs. These receptors were obtained from a woman in her 30s in good health and CMV-seropositive.

This clone has just a few counts. V usage is TRBV5-8 and J usage is TRBJ2-4, with unresolved D. CDR3 size: 16 residues. Germline V gene lookup returns CDR1 SGHTS and CDR2 YDEGEE. Trimming stripped 4 bases from V and 0 bases from J, with 14 bases between. The DNA of the CDR3 is TGTGCCAGCAGCGCCTCTAGTTCGCGAGCCAAAAACATTCAGTACTTC. It encodes CASSASSSRAKNIQYF. Full variable domain (outside the CDR3, taken from reference TRBV5-8 and TRBJ2-4): EAGVTQSPTHLIKTRGQQATLRCSPISGHTSVYWYQQALGLGLQFLLWYDEGEERNRGNFPPRFSGRQFPNYSSELNVNALELEDSALYLCASSASSSRAKNIQYFGAGTRLSVL.

The rearrangement links TRBV9 to TRBJ1-2; D possibly corresponds to TRBD1 (6 bases). Trimming removed 3 bases from V and 7 bases from J, with 16 bases in between. Germline V gene lookup returns CDR1 SGDLS and CDR2 YYNGEE. The CDR3 covers 14 residues. Written as DNA, the CDR3 is TGTGCCAGCAGCGGATGGGGAAACAGGGCTGGCTACACCTTC. It is translated as CASSGWGNRAGYTF. The entire variable domain, with the rest obtained from reference TRBV9 and TRBJ1-2, is as follows: DSGVTQTPKHLITATGQRVTLRCSPRSGDLSVYWYQQSLDQGLQFLIQYYNGEERAKGNILERFSAQQFPDLHSELNLSSLELGDSALYFCASSGWGNRAGYTFGSGTRLTVV.

This clone was picked up a small number of times. This chain connects TRBV30 to TRBJ1-5; 8 bases match TRBD1. Germline CDR1 is GTSNPN and CDR2 is SVGIG (reference sequence). This CDR3 region has 15 residues. V lost 1 base, J lost 7 bases, and 9 bases stayed unmatched. CDR3 sequence (DNA): TGTGCCTGGAGTGGGGGGCAGGGGGCTCGACAGCCCCAGCATTTT. It specifies CAWSGGQGARQPQHF.

This clone was seen a handful of times. Other nucleotide sequences in the sample specify the same CDR3. The chain combines TRBV5-1 with TRBJ1-1, with D tentatively TRBD1 (5 bases). V was trimmed by 4 bases and J by 2 bases, leaving 9 bases between them. The CDR3 runs 13 residues. Germline CDR1 SGHRS, CDR2 YFSETQ. The CDR3 spells CASSTQGNTEAFF. The CDR3, as DNA: TGCGCCAGCAGCACGCAGGGTAACACTGAAGCTTTCTTT.

In its sample, this clone was seen a few times. V gene TRBV7-8 combines with J gene TRBJ2-1; 11 bases map to TRBD2. V dropped 5 bases and J dropped 1; count of bases not matched to a gene: 10. Looked up from germline, CDR1 is SGHVS and CDR2 is FQNEAQ. The CDR3 runs to 18 residues. The CDR3 protein is CASSQPVAGGPSYNEQFF. The CDR3 DNA is TGTGCCAGCAGCCAACCCGTAGCGGGAGGGCCATCCTACAATGAGCAGTTCTTC.

This clone appeared a few times. The rearrangement uses TRBV6-5 and TRBJ1-6; D gene unclear. The V and J ends lost 7 bases and 10 bases respectively, with 14 bases between them. The CDR3 has 13 residues. Germline lookup yields CDR1 MNHEY and CDR2 SVGAGI. Here the CDR3 reads CASTSAGGSPLHF. CDR3 sequence (DNA): TGTGCCAGCACCTCTGCGGGTGGATCACCCCTCCACTTT.

The chain uses TRBV7-2 and TRBJ1-2, with D hard to call. V was shortened by 6 bases and J by 6 bases, with 11 bases between the two germline ends. The CDR3 contains 12 residues. Germline CDR1 reads SGHTA; CDR2 reads FQGNSA. The chain's CDR3 is CASSRQEDGYTF. The CDR3 DNA sequence: TGTGCCAGCAGTCGTCAGGAGGATGGCTACACCTTC.

This clone was recorded a few times. V and J are TRBV11-2 and TRBJ2-5, with 7 nucleotides matching TRBD2. This CDR3 has 15 amino acids. Unmatched junction bases numbered 6, after V lost 1 base and J lost 4 bases. The germline V gene encodes CDR1 SGHAT and CDR2 FQNNGV. In DNA form, the CDR3 reads TGTGCCAGCAGCTTAGTACTAGCGCGAAGAGAGACCCAGTACTTC. It encodes CASSLVLARRETQYF.

This clone was counted between two and nine times. Within the sample, other DNA sequences also encode this same CDR3. The chain couples TRBV10-2 to TRBJ2-7, with D perhaps TRBD2 (5 bases). In germline, CDR1 is WSHSY, CDR2 SAAADI. The CDR3 has 12 amino acids. V was clipped by 8 bases and J by 5 bases, with 13 bases between them. This chain's CDR3 is CASLGTSHEQYF. The CDR3 region has the DNA TGCGCCAGCCTTGGAACTAGTCACGAGCAGTACTTC.

The chain links TRBV5-1 to TRBJ2-7; 11 bases line up with TRBD2. With 4 bases clipped from V and 6 bases from J, the junction kept 3 bases outside the gene matches. The CDR3 contains 13 residues. Germline values: CDR1 SGHRS, CDR2 YFSETQ. The CDR3 sequence: CASSGLAGGEQYF. The CDR3 DNA reads TGCGCCAGCAGCGGTCTAGCGGGAGGCGAGCAGTACTTC.

This chain uses TRBV7-3 with TRBJ2-1; perhaps TRBD1 as D (6 bases). The CDR3 totals 14 residues. CDR1 and CDR2 (germline): SGHTA, FQGTGA. Trimming took off 4 bases at V and 7 bases at J, with 14 bases between the two ends. CDR3 loop: CASSSSQGGNEQFF. In DNA, the CDR3 is TGTGCCAGCAGCTCCTCACAGGGCGGGAATGAGCAGTTCTTC.

This clone has more than one count but fewer than ten. The gene calls are TRBV7-2 and TRBJ2-7; 11 nucleotides align to TRBD2. With 1 base clipped from V and 0 bases from J, the junction kept 2 bases outside the gene matches. Germline V gene sequence: CDR1 SGHTA, CDR2 FQGNSA. The CDR3 totals 16 residues. The CDR3 region is CASSLGGTSGSYEQYF. The CDR3 nucleotides are TGTGCCAGCAGCTTAGGGGGGACTAGCGGCTCCTACGAGCAGTACTTC. Drawing the rest from reference TRBV7-2 and TRBJ2-7, the complete variable domain is GAGVSQSPSNKVTEKGKDVELRCDPISGHTALYWYRQSLGQGLEFLIYFQGNSAPDKSGLPSDRFSAERTGGSVSTLTIQRTQQEDSAVYLCASSLGGTSGSYEQYFGPGTRLTVT.

Worth noting for this clone: Different DNA sequences within this sample yield the same CDR3. The rearrangement links TRBV29-1 to TRBJ1-1; D possibly corresponds to TRBD1 (5 bases). Trimming removed 7 bases from V and 3 bases from J, with 9 bases in between. The CDR3 covers 11 residues. Looked up from germline, CDR1 is SQVTM and CDR2 is ANQGSEA. CDR3 coding DNA: TGCAGCGGGGGGGTGGACACTGAAGCTTTCTTT. Protein product: CSGGVDTEAFF.

This clone was seen a few times. This sequence joins TRBV9 and TRBJ2-7; the D gene is possibly TRBD2 (5 bases). Trimming stripped 6 bases from V and 2 bases from J, with 12 bases between. Germline assignment: CDR1 SGDLS and CDR2 YYNGEE. This CDR3 contains 13 residues. This chain's CDR3 is CASTSGNPYEQYF. The CDR3, as DNA: TGTGCCAGCACCTCCGGGAACCCCTACGAGCAGTACTTC.

V usage is TRBV27 and J usage is TRBJ1-2; 9 bases agree with TRBD1. Per germline, CDR1 MNHEY and CDR2 SMNVEV (reference sequence). The CDR3 contains 14 residues. The V gene end was trimmed by 6 bases and the J gene end by 6 bases; junction bases not matched to a gene: 8. This chain's CDR3 is CASSPQGAYDGYTF. CDR3 in DNA: TGTGCCAGCAGCCCACAGGGGGCCTATGATGGCTACACCTTC.

The chain has TRBV6-6 and TRBJ2-7, with 10 nucleotides matching TRBD1. J was trimmed by 3 bases and V by 2 bases; bases with no gene match: 7. CDR1 is MNHNY and CDR2 is SVGAGI in the germline V gene (reference sequence). The CDR3 runs 16 residues. In DNA, the CDR3 is TGTGCCAGCAGTTACGACACCGGGACAGGGGACTACGAGCAGTACTTC. Translated, it gives CASSYDTGTGDYEQYF.

Only a few counts were recorded for this clone. This chain connects TRBV5-4 to TRBJ1-2, with 10 positions matching TRBD1. The CDR3 extends over 14 amino acids. Germline V gene lookup returns CDR1 SGHNT and CDR2 YYREEE (reference sequence). V was pared by 6 bases and J by 4 bases, with 6 bases of the junction left unmatched. This chain's CDR3 is CASTWDRGSYGYTF. In DNA form, the CDR3 reads TGTGCCAGCACCTGGGACAGGGGATCCTATGGCTACACCTTC.

The chain is built from TRBV4-1 and TRBJ2-1; 12 bases align to TRBD2. The germline V gene has CDR1 MGHRA and CDR2 YSYEKL. V lost 4 bases to trimming and J lost 5 bases; unmatched junction nucleotides: 3. The CDR3 has 15 amino acids. The CDR3 sequence is CASSPRLAGDNEQFF. The CDR3 nucleotides are TGCGCCAGCAGCCCTCGACTAGCGGGAGACAATGAGCAGTTCTTC.

This clone turned up a few times. This chain connects TRBV2 to TRBJ2-1; D call uncertain. Trimming stripped 6 bases from V and 2 bases from J, with 8 bases between. CDR1 is SNHLY, CDR2 FYNNEI, per germline. The length of the CDR3 is 13 residues. CDR3 loop: CASSSLTYNEQFF. Here the CDR3 DNA reads TGTGCCAGCAGCTCCCTAACCTACAATGAGCAGTTCTTC.

This clone has a handful of counts. This chain links TRBV15 with TRBJ1-2; 10 nucleotides align to TRBD1. The CDR3 is 17 amino acids. V trimming: 1 base; J trimming: 6 bases; junction bases outside the gene matches: 11. Germline V gene sequence: CDR1 LNHNV, CDR2 YYDKDF (reference sequence). CDR3: CATSRAHLGQGRNGYTF. The CDR3 nucleotides are TGTGCCACCAGCAGAGCTCACTTGGGACAGGGGAGAAATGGCTACACCTTC.

This clone occurred a few times. The genes are TRBV2 and TRBJ2-3; possible D gene TRBD1, 5 bases. V dropped 7 bases and J dropped 4 bases, with 9 bases sitting between them. The CDR3 is made up of 12 amino acids. The germline CDR1 and CDR2 sequences are SNHLY and FYNNEI. Here the CDR3 DNA reads TGTGCCAGCATTAAGGGGCCAGATACGCAGTATTTT. The encoded protein is CASIKGPDTQYF.

The V and J genes are TRBV6-5 and TRBJ2-1, with 9 bases fitting TRBD2. Germline V lookup: CDR1 MNHEY, CDR2 SVGAGI. V lost 5 bases, J lost 6 bases, and 8 bases stayed unmatched. The CDR3 covers 15 residues. The CDR3 sequence is CASSAVLAGLNEQFF. The CDR3 DNA reads as TGTGCCAGCAGTGCGGTCCTAGCGGGACTCAATGAGCAGTTCTTC.

This clone was counted between two and nine times. The rearrangement links TRBV7-9 to TRBJ2-2; 7 bases are shared with TRBD2. The V and J ends lost 2 bases and 1 base, in that order; junction bases with no gene match: 7. The CDR3 totals 17 residues. Germline CDR1 is SEHNR and CDR2 is FQNEAQ (reference sequence). The CDR3 DNA sequence: TGTGCCAGCAGCTTATACGCTAGCGGAAAGAACACCGGGGAGCTGTTTTTT. This codes for CASSLYASGKNTGELFF.

The rearrangement uses TRBV30 and TRBJ2-2; the match to TRBD1 covers 8 bases. Trimming at V came to 5 bases and at J to 1 base, leaving 3 bases not matched to a gene. CDR3 length: 14 residues. CDR1 is GTSNPN and CDR2 is SVGIG in the germline V gene (reference sequence). The CDR3 region has the DNA TGTGCCTGGGACAGGGGCCTGAACACCGGGGAGCTGTTTTTT. It specifies CAWDRGLNTGELFF.